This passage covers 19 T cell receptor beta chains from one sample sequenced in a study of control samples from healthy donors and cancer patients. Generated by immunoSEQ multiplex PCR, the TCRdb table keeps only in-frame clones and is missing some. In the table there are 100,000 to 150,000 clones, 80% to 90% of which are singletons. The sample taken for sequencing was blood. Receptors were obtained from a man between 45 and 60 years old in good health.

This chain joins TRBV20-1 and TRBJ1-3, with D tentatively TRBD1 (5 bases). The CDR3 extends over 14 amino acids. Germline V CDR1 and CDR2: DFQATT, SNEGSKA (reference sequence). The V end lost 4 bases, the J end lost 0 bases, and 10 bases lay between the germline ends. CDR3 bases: TGCAGTGCTATTGACAGAGTCTCTGGAAACACCATATATTTT. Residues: CSAIDRVSGNTIYF.

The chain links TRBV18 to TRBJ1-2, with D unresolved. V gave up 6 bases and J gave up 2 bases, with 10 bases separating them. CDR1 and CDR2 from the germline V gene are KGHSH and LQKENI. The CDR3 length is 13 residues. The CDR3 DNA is TGTGCCAGCTCGCTCGACAAGAACTATGGCTACACCTTC. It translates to CASSLDKNYGYTF.

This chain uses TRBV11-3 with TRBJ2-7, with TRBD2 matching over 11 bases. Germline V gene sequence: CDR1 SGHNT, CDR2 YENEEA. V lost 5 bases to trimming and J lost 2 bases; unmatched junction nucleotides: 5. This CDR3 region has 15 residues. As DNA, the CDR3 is TGTGCCAGCAGCGCCGGGACTAGCGGACCCTACGAGCAGTACTTC. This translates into CASSAGTSGPYEQYF.

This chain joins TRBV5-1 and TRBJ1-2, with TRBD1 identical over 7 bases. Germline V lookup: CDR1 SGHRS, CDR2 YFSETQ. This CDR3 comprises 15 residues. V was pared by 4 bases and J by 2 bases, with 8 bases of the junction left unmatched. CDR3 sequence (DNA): TGCGCCAGCAGCGCGGGGACAGCGAAAAACTATGGCTACACCTTC. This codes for CASSAGTAKNYGYTF.

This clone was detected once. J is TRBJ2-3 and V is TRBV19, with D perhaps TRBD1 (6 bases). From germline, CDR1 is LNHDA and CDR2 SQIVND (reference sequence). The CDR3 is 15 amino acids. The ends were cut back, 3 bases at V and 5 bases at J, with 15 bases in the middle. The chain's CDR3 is CASSIGTGRGDTQYF. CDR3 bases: TGTGCCAGTAGTATCGGTACAGGGAGAGGAGATACGCAGTATTTT.

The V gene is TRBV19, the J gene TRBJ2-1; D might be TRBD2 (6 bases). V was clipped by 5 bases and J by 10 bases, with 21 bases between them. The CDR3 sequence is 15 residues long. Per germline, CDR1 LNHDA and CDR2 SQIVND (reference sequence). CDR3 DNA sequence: TGTGCCAGTAGTCAGACCGGGACTGGCACGACCGAGCAGTTCTTC. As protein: CASSQTGTGTTEQFF.

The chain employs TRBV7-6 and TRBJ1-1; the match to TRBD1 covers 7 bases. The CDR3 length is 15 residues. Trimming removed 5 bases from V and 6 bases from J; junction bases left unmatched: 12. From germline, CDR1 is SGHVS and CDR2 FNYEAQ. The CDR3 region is CASSPSTGMVAEAFF. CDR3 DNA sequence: TGTGCCAGCAGCCCTTCGACAGGGATGGTTGCTGAAGCTTTCTTT.

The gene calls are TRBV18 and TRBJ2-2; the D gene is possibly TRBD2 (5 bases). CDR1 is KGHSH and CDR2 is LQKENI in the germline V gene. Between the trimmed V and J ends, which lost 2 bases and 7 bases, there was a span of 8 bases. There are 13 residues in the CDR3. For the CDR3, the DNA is TGTGCCAGCTCACCAGGACTCTACGGGGAGCTGTTTTTT. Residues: CASSPGLYGELFF.

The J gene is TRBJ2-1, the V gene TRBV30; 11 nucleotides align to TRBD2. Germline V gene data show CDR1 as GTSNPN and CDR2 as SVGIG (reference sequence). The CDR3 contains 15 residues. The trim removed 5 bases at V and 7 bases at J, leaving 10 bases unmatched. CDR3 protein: CAWLDLAGGENEQFF. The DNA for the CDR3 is TGTGCCTGGCTCGACCTAGCGGGGGGTGAAAATGAGCAGTTCTTC.

CDR3 DNA: TGTGCCAGCAGCTCGGACGGAGTTGCCAATCAGCCCCAGCATTTT. Translating gives CASSSDGVANQPQHF. The rearrangement uses TRBV7-9 and TRBJ1-5, with D unclear. The CDR3 is 15 amino acids. Per germline, CDR1 SEHNR and CDR2 FQNEAQ (reference sequence). V was cut by 4 bases and J by 3 bases, with 13 bases left in between. Filled out from reference TRBV7-9 and TRBJ1-5, the complete variable domain reads DTGVSQNPRHKITKRGQNVTFRCDPISEHNRLYWYRQTLGQGPEFLTYFQNEAQLEKSRLLSDRFSAERPKGSFSTLEIQRTEQGDSAMYLCASSSDGVANQPQHFGDGTRLSIL.

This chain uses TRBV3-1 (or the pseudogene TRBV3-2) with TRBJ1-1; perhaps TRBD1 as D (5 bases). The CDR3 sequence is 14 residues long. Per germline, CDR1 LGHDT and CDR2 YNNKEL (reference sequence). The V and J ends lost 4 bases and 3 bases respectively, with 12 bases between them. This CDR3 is CASSLTGRDTEAFF. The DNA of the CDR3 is TGTGCCAGCAGCCTAACAGGCCGTGACACTGAAGCTTTCTTT.

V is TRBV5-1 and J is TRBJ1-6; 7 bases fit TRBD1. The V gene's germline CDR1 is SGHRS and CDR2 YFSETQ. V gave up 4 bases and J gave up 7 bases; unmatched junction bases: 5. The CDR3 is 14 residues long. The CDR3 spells CASSPDRYNSPLHF. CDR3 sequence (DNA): TGCGCCAGCAGCCCGGACAGGTACAATTCACCCCTCCACTTT.

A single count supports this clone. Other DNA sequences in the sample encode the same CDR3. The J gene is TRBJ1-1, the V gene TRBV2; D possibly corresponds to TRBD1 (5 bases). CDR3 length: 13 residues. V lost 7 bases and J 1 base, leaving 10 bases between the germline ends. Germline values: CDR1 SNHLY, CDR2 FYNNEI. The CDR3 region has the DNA TGTGCCAGCATGGGGGAAAGGAACACTGAAGCTTTCTTT. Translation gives CASMGERNTEAFF.

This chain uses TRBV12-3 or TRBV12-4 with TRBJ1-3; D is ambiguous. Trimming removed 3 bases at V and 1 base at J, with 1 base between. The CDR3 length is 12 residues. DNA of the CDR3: TGTGCCAGCAGTTTTTCTGGAAACACCATATATTTT. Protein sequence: CASSFSGNTIYF.

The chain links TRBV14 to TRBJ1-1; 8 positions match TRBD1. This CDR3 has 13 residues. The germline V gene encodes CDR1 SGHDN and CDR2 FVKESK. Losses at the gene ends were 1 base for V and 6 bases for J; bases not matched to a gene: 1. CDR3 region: CASSQGGQAEAFF. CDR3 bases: TGTGCCAGCAGCCAAGGGGGACAGGCTGAAGCTTTCTTT.

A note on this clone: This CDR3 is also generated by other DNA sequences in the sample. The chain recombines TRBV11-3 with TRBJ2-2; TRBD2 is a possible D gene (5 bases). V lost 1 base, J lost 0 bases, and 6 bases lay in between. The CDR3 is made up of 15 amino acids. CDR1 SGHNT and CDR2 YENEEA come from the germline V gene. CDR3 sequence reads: CASSLGGPNTGELFF. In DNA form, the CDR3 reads TGTGCCAGCAGCTTAGGAGGGCCGAACACCGGGGAGCTGTTTTTT.

The CDR3 DNA is TGCGCCAGCAGCTTGGGGACTAGCACAGATACGCAGTATTTT. Protein sequence: CASSLGTSTDTQYF. The chain links TRBV5-1 to TRBJ2-3, with a tentative D call TRBD2 (5 bases). Trimming stripped 0 bases from V and 0 bases from J, with 5 bases between. Germline V gene data show CDR1 as SGHRS and CDR2 as YFSETQ. This CDR3 comprises 14 residues.

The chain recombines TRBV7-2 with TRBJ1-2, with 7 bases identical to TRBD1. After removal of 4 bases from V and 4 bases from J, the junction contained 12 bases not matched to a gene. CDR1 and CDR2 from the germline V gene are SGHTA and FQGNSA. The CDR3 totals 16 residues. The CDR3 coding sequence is TGTGCCAGCAGCTCGTCATTATACAGGGGCAGCTATGGCTACACCTTC. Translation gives CASSSSLYRGSYGYTF.

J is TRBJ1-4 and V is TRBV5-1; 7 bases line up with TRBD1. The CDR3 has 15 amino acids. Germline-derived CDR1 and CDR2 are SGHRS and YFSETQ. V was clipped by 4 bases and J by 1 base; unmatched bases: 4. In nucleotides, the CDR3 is TGCGCCAGCAGCCATACAGGGGAAACTAATGAAAAACTGTTTTTT. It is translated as CASSHTGETNEKLFF.